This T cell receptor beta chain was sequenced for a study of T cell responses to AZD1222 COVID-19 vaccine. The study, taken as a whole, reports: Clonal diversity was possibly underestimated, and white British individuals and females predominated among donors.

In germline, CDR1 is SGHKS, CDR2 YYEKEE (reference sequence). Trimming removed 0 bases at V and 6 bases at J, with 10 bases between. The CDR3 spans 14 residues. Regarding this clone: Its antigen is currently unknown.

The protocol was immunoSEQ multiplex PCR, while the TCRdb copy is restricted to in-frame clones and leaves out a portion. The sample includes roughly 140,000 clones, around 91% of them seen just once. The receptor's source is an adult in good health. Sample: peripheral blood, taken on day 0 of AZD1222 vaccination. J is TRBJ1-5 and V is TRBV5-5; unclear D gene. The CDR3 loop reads CASSLVQRGQPQHF. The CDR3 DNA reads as TGTGCCAGCAGCTTGGTGCAGCGTGGTCAGCCCCAGCATTTT.